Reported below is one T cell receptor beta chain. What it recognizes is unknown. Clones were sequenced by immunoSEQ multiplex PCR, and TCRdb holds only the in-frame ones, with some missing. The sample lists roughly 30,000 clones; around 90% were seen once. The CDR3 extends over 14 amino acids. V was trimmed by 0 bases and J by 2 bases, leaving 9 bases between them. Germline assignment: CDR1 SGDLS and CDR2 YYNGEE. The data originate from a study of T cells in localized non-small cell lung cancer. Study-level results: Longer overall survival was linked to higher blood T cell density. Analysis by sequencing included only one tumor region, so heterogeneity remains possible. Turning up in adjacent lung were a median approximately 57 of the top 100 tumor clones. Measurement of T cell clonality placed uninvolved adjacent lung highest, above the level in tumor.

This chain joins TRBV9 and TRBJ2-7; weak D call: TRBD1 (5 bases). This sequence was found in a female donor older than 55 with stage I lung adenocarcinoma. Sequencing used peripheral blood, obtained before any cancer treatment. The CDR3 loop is CASSVGDSPYEQYF. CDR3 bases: TGTGCCAGCAGCGTAGGAGACAGCCCCTACGAGCAGTACTTC. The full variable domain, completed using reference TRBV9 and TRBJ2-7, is DSGVTQTPKHLITATGQRVTLRCSPRSGDLSVYWYQQSLDQGLQFLIQYYNGEERAKGNILERFSAQQFPDLHSELNLSSLELGDSALYFCASSVGDSPYEQYFGPGTRLTVT.